This TCR beta chain was sequenced for a study of early T cells in non-severe SARS-CoV-2 infection. About the study: Chains stayed unpaired after sequencing of bulk RNA from unsorted whole blood.

Comments on this clonotype: What it binds is unknown.

Individual cDNA molecules were tagged with unique molecular identifiers, the study reported. TCRdb independently ran MiXCR on the 5' RACE reads; one entry per CDR3 protein. The table lists approximately 50,000 distinct CDR3 sequences, approximately 8.5% of them singletons. Germline V gene data show CDR1 as SGHRS and CDR2 as YFSETQ. This CDR3 region has 13 residues. V lost 1 base to trimming and J lost 7 bases, with 6 bases between them. Study results and limitations: VDJdb matches were skewed toward anti-spike CD8 T cell responses.

This sequence was found in an adult who was a healthcare worker with PCR-confirmed SARS-CoV-2 infection or an uninfected control (not recorded which). The chain employs TRBV5-1 and TRBJ1-6; D is unclear. The material sequenced was whole blood. CDR3: CASSLSSNSPLHF. Here the CDR3 DNA reads TGCGCCAGCAGCTTGAGCTCCAATTCACCCCTCCACTTT.